These 18 T cell receptor beta chains share one sample of origin, sequenced in a study of control samples from healthy donors and cancer patients (dated by TCRdb to about 2020). The library was made by the immunoSEQ multiplex PCR assay. Here the immuneACCESS table is served through TCRdb, limited to in-frame sequences with V and J called. Missing clones are a known gap in these copies; in checked studies unresolved V genes cover under half, and the rest lacks a known reason. In all, the sample holds 130,000 or so clones, and roughly 91% of those were seen once. The ten largest clones represent around 9.4% of the sample. Material for sequencing was blood. These receptor sequences come from a man aged 40-49 years in good health.

The V and J genes are TRBV29-1 and TRBJ1-5, with D perhaps matching TRBD1 (6 bases). Deletions cut 7 bases from V and 9 bases from J, with 22 bases between. This CDR3 contains 14 residues. The germline V gene encodes CDR1 SQVTM and CDR2 ANQGSEA. This chain's CDR3 is CSAKGRGPPRPQHF. The CDR3 nucleotides read TGCAGCGCCAAGGGGCGGGGGCCCCCTCGGCCCCAGCATTTT.

The CDR3 loop reads CASRTWDGVNTEAFF. The CDR3 DNA is TGTGCCAGCCGAACCTGGGACGGAGTGAACACTGAAGCTTTCTTT. The gene calls are TRBV6-6 and TRBJ1-1; weak D call: TRBD1 (5 bases). The V gene's germline CDR1 is MNHNY and CDR2 SVGAGI (reference sequence). The V end lost 8 bases, the J end lost 0 bases, and 16 bases lay between the germline ends. This CDR3 has 15 amino acids.

This clone was picked up one time. J is TRBJ1-1 and V is TRBV5-4; the D gene is possibly TRBD1 (6 bases). This CDR3 is 15 amino acids long. The germline gives CDR1 SGHNT, CDR2 YYREEE (reference sequence). V lost 5 bases and J 0 bases, leaving 14 bases between the germline ends. The CDR3, as DNA: TGTGCCAGCAGAAAGGACAGAAACGTGAACACTGAAGCTTTCTTT. Translation: CASRKDRNVNTEAFF.

This chain connects TRBV30 to TRBJ1-3; tentative D call: TRBD1 (6 bases). Deletions cut 4 bases from V and 1 base from J, with 20 bases between. The CDR3 has 17 residues. The V gene's germline CDR1 is GTSNPN and CDR2 SVGIG (reference sequence). DNA for the CDR3: TGTGCCTGGACCCGGGGGGGGGCTATAATATCTGGAAACACCATATATTTT. Residues: CAWTRGGAIISGNTIYF.

The chain links TRBV4-3 to TRBJ1-3; TRBD1 agrees at 11 bases. The CDR3 has 21 residues. V shed 0 bases, J shed 0 bases, and the junction held 13 bases outside the gene matches. CDR1 is LGHNA, CDR2 YSLEER, per germline. In DNA form, the CDR3 reads TGCGCCAGCAGCCAAGAGGGCAGGACAGGGGGCGCGAGGGGCTCTGGAAACACCATATATTTT. Protein product: CASSQEGRTGGARGSGNTIYF.

This rearrangement joins TRBV21-1 to TRBJ2-2; TRBD2, the table's D call, lacks a check against the DNA. TRBV21-1 is annotated as a pseudogene. This CDR3 spans 18 amino acids. CDR3 coding DNA: TGTGCCAGCGCGCCCAAGCGGAGCTGGAACCCGAACACCGGGGAGCTGTTTTTT. It translates to CASAPKRSWNPNTGELFF.

The chain carries TRBV4-3 and TRBJ2-2; the D gene is possibly TRBD1 (6 bases). This CDR3 is built from 13 residues. The V end was cut by 6 bases, the J end by 4 bases, with 9 bases between. Per germline, CDR1 LGHNA and CDR2 YSLEER. In nucleotides, the CDR3 is TGCGCCAGCAGTAAGGACAGCACCGGGGAGCTGTTTTTT. Encoded protein: CASSKDSTGELFF.

This chain joins TRBV6-4 and TRBJ2-1; a weak D match, TRBD1 (5 bases). The germline V and J ends were trimmed by 3 bases and 6 bases, with 9 bases remaining between them. CDR1 is MRHNA and CDR2 is SNTAGT in the germline V gene. CDR3 size: 13 residues. The CDR3 protein is CASSETEPNEQFF. In DNA form, the CDR3 reads TGTGCCAGCAGTGAGACAGAGCCCAATGAGCAGTTCTTC.

V is TRBV10-1 and J is TRBJ1-1; 12 bases line up with TRBD1. V dropped 6 bases and J dropped 1; count of bases not matched to a gene: 3. Germline loops: CDR1 WNHNN, CDR2 SYGVQD (reference sequence). The CDR3 runs 15 residues. The CDR3 nucleotides read TGCGCCAGCAGCGGGACAGGGGGCCCGAACACTGAAGCTTTCTTT. Amino acid sequence: CASSGTGGPNTEAFF.

This clone has only one observation. The chain carries TRBV5-8 and TRBJ1-2, with D tentatively TRBD1 (5 bases). The CDR3 covers 14 residues. Trimming stripped 1 base from V and 1 base from J, with 8 bases between. Germline V gene lookup returns CDR1 SGHTS and CDR2 YDEGEE. The CDR3 loop is CASSLSGINYGYTF. The CDR3 region has the DNA TGTGCCAGCAGCTTGTCAGGGATTAACTATGGCTACACCTTC. Looking up the rest from reference TRBV5-8 and TRBJ1-2 gives the full variable domain: EAGVTQSPTHLIKTRGQQATLRCSPISGHTSVYWYQQALGLGLQFLLWYDEGEERNRGNFPPRFSGRQFPNYSSELNVNALELEDSALYLCASSLSGINYGYTFGSGTRLTVV.

This sequence joins TRBV5-1 and TRBJ1-3; a weak D match, TRBD1 (5 bases). The CDR3 extends over 14 amino acids. Per the germline V gene, CDR1 is SGHRS and CDR2 is YFSETQ. V shed 3 bases and J shed 7 bases, with 14 bases lying between them. As DNA, the CDR3 is TGCGCCAGCAGCTCCGGGGCCCAGAGGAACACCATATATTTT. This gives the protein CASSSGAQRNTIYF.

This rearrangement joins TRBV30 to TRBJ1-5; D unresolved. The CDR3 has 13 residues. CDR1 is GTSNPN and CDR2 is SVGIG in the germline V gene (reference sequence). V dropped 1 base and J dropped 3 bases, with 7 bases sitting between them. The CDR3 loop reads CAWSGGPNQPQHF. For the CDR3, the DNA is TGTGCCTGGAGTGGGGGTCCCAATCAGCCCCAGCATTTT.

The rearrangement uses TRBV6-2 or TRBV6-3 and TRBJ2-5; D might be TRBD1 or TRBD2, each matching 5 bases. V lost 3 bases, J lost 6 bases, and 17 bases lay in between. The CDR3 loop spans 15 amino acids. Germline CDR1 and CDR2: MNHEY and SVGEGT. CDR3 loop: CASSYGGQGLQTQYF. The CDR3, as DNA: TGTGCCAGCAGTTATGGCGGGCAGGGTTTACAGACCCAGTACTTC.

This clone was detected only once. The rearrangement joins TRBV12-3 or TRBV12-4 to TRBJ1-1; D possibly corresponds to TRBD1 (5 bases). This CDR3 has 13 amino acids. V lost 2 bases and J 6 bases, leaving 10 bases between the germline ends. The CDR3 here is CASSLTGPPEAFF. The CDR3 nucleotides are TGTGCCAGCAGTTTAACGGGACCGCCTGAAGCTTTCTTT.

The V gene is TRBV6-2 or TRBV6-3, the J gene TRBJ2-3; 8 bases are shared with TRBD2. V dropped 1 base and J dropped 3; count of bases not matched to a gene: 6. Germline CDR1 is MNHEY and CDR2 is SVGEGT. The CDR3 runs 16 residues. CDR3 in amino acids: CASSYWNGGVTDTQYF. CDR3 nucleotides: TGTGCCAGCAGTTACTGGAACGGGGGGGTAACAGATACGCAGTATTTT.

This chain connects TRBV7-9 to TRBJ1-5; tentative D call: TRBD1 (6 bases). Germline CDR1 reads SEHNR; CDR2 reads FQNEAQ (reference sequence). V lost 3 bases and J lost 5, with 11 bases in between. The CDR3 length is 14 residues. The CDR3 is CASSFGGQDQPQHF. CDR3 sequence (DNA): TGTGCCAGCAGCTTCGGGGGGCAGGATCAGCCCCAGCATTTT.

On this clone: The junction departs from the called germline gene at one end, perhaps through a read error. V gene TRBV7-2 combines with J gene TRBJ2-7; weak D call: TRBD1 (5 bases). The CDR3 contains 14 residues. Germline CDR1 is SGHTA and CDR2 is FQGNSA. The DNA of the CDR3 is TGTGCCAGCAGCTTAGAGGCAGGGATCTACCAGCAGTACTTC. Translating gives CASSLEAGIYQQYF.

This clone showed up just once. The chain is built from TRBV2 and TRBJ2-5; D may be TRBD1 (5 bases). This CDR3 contains 14 residues. V was cut by 3 bases and J by 3 bases, with 11 bases left in between. Per germline, CDR1 SNHLY and CDR2 FYNNEI. The CDR3 region is CASSDSQAEETQYF. In nucleotides, the CDR3 is TGTGCCAGCAGTGACTCACAGGCCGAAGAGACCCAGTACTTC.